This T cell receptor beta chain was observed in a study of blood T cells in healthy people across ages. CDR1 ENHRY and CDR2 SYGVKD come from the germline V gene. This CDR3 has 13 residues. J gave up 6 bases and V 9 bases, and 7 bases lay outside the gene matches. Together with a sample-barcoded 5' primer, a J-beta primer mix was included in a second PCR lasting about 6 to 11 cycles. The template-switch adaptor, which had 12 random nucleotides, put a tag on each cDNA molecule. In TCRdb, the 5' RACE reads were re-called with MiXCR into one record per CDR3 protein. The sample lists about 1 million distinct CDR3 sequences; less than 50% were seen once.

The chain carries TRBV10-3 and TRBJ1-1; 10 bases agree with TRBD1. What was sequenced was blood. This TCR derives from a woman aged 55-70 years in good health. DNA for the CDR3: TGTGCCATGTGGGACAGGGGACGGTCTGAAGCTTTCTTT. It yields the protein CAMWDRGRSEAFF.